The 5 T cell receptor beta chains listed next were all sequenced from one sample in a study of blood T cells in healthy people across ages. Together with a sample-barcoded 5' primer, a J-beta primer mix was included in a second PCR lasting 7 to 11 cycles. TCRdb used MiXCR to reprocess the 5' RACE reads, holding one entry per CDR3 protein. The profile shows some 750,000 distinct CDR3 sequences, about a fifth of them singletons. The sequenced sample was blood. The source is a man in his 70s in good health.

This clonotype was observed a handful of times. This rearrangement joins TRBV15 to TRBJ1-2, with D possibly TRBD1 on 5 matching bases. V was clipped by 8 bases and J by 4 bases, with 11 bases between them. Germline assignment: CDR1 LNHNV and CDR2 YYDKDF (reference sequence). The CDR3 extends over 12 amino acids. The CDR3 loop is CATDDSFYGYTF. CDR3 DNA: TGTGCCACCGATGACAGCTTCTATGGCTACACCTTC.

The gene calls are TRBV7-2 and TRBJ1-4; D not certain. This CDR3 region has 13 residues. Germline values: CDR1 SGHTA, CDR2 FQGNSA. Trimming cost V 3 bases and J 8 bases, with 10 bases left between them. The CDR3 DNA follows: TGTGCCAGCAGCTTCAGTCTTTTGGAAAAACTGTTTTTT. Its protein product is CASSFSLLEKLFF.

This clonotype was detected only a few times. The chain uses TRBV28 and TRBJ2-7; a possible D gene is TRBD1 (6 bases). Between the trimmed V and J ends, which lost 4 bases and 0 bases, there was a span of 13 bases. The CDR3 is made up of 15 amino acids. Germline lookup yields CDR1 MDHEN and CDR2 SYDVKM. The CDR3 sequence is CASSSSGESSYEQYF. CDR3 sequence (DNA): TGTGCCAGCAGTTCGTCAGGGGAGAGCTCCTACGAGCAGTACTTC.

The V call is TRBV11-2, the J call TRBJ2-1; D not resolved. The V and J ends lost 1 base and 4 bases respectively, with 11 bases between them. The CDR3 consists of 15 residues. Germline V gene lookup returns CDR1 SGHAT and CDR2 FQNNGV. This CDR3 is CASSLGNRNYNEQFF. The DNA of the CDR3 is TGTGCCAGCAGCTTAGGGAATCGGAATTACAATGAGCAGTTCTTC.

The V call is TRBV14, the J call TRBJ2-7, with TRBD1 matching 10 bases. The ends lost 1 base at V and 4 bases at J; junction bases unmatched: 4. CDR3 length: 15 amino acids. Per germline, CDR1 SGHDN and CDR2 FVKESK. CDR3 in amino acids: CASSQAGTGVYEQYF. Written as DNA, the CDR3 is TGTGCCAGCAGCCAAGCGGGGACAGGGGTTTACGAGCAGTACTTC.